These T cell receptor beta chains were read from a single sample in a study of blood T cell repertoires in COVID-19. The protocol was immunoSEQ multiplex PCR, while the TCRdb copy is restricted to in-frame clones and leaves out a portion. The sample consists of fewer than 150,000 clones, about four fifths of them appearing once. What was sequenced was PBMCs or T cells enriched from blood (not recorded which). Receptors were obtained from a man aged 30 to 45 who had recovered from COVID-19. The CDR3 runs from the conserved cysteine through the conserved F or W. D genes are given only for firm matches. The size of a clone is reported for some rows only, either as once, few or many, or as a class for expanded clones.

d_gene	abundance	v_gene	j_gene	CDR3nt	CDR3aa
TRBD1	-	TRBV7-8	TRBJ2-2	TGTGCCAGCAGCTTGGACAGGACCGGGGAGCTGTTTTTT	CASSLDRTGELFF
-	-	TRBV12-3/TRBV12-4	TRBJ1-1	TGTGCCAGCAGTTTTTCCCATCCTGAAGCTTTCTTT	CASSFSHPEAFF
-	-	TRBV5-1	TRBJ2-5	TGCGCCAGCAGCTTGGAGGGCTCGGGGCAAGAGACCCAGTACTTC	CASSLEGSGQETQYF
TRBD2	few	TRBV10-2	TRBJ2-2	TGCGCCAGCCGAACTAGCGGGGGGGGGACCGGGGAGCTGTTTTTT	CASRTSGGGTGELFF
TRBD1	-	TRBV2	TRBJ1-4	TGTGCCAGCAGCGGGGAAAGGACAGGGGTTGAAAAACTGTTTTTT	CASSGERTGVEKLFF
-	-	TRBV5-1	TRBJ2-5	TGCGCCAGCAGCTTCGGAGGGGGCGCACGACAAGAGACCCAGTACTTC	CASSFGGGARQETQYF
TRBD1	-	TRBV15	TRBJ2-5	TGTGCCACCAGCAGAGATTTGGACAGGCTCCAAGAGACCCAGTACTTC	CATSRDLDRLQETQYF
-	once	TRBV27	TRBJ2-6	TGTGCCAGCAGTTTACGGGGGACCACTGGGGCCAACGTCCTGACTTTC	CASSLRGTTGANVLTF
TRBD1	-	TRBV19	TRBJ1-2	TGTGCCAGTAGTTCCCCAGGGGGCGAGCGCTATGGCTACACCTTC	CASSSPGGERYGYTF
-	-	TRBV18	TRBJ1-3	TGTGCCAGCTCACAGGGGCTCACTGGAAACACCATATATTTT	CASSQGLTGNTIYF
-	-	TRBV7-8	TRBJ2-1	TGTGCCAGCAGCTTAAGGGTAGGGAGCTCCTACAATGAGCAGTTCTTC	CASSLRVGSSYNEQFF
TRBD1	-	TRBV28	TRBJ1-2	TGTGCCAGCAGTCCTCAGGGGGTAAGAAACTATGGCTACACCTTC	CASSPQGVRNYGYTF
-	-	TRBV6-5	TRBJ1-4	TGTGCCAGCAGTTACGGGCAGCTTAATGAAAAACTGTTTTTT	CASSYGQLNEKLFF
-	-	TRBV4-1	TRBJ1-2	TGCGCCAGCAGCCTGAGTCTGTCGGGAGAAGGCTACACCTTC	CASSLSLSGEGYTF
-	-	TRBV27	TRBJ1-6	TGTGCCAGCAGGTCCCACCAGTCTGGTTCACCCCTCCACTTT	CASRSHQSGSPLHF
-	-	TRBV6-6	TRBJ1-2	TGTGCCAGCGGGTACCCCGGGGGAGTGAACTATGGCTACACCTTC	CASGYPGGVNYGYTF
-	-	TRBV4-1	TRBJ2-5	TGCGCCAGCAGCCAAGCTTTAGTCCAAGAGACCCAGTACTTC	CASSQALVQETQYF
-	-	TRBV7-9	TRBJ2-1	TGTGCCAGCAGCTTAGGAACTTACAATGAGCAGTTCTTC	CASSLGTYNEQFF
TRBD1	-	TRBV10-1	TRBJ1-2	TGCGCCAGCAGCCTGGACAGGGGAAATGGCTACACCTTC	CASSLDRGNGYTF
-	medium-sized	TRBV4-1	TRBJ1-5	TGCGCCAGCAGCCTTGAGGAGGCTATCCGGGACAATCAGCCCCAGCATTTT	CASSLEEAIRDNQPQHF
-	-	TRBV5-6	TRBJ1-5	TGTGCCAGCAGCGCCGGCCCGGTAGAGGGACAGCCCCAGCATTTT	CASSAGPVEGQPQHF